This is a list of T cell receptor beta chains from one sample in a study of cytomegalovirus exposure and HLA in healthy donors. TCRdb keeps only in-frame clones here, not all; method: immunoSEQ multiplex PCR. The data contain 150,000 to 200,000 clones, just over 75% of them singletons. The specimen was PBMCs. The receptor source for this set is a woman aged 25 to 39 in good health and CMV-seropositive. Each CDR3 is given without its conserved first and last residue.

TRBJ1-6,TRBV19,ASRQTSNNSPLH
TRBJ1-5,TRBV7-2,ASSLQGGYQPQH
TRBJ2-1,TRBV30,ACPYAASGDHNEQF
TRBJ1-3,TRBV7-9,ASTPPLTDGNTIY
TRBJ2-7,TRBV7-2,ASSLVGQDNYEQY
TRBJ2-7,TRBV19,ASSIVRGGLSEQY
TRBJ1-1,TRBV29-1,STGTANTEAF
TRBJ1-3,TRBV4-1,ASSQDWSGQGKDTIY
TRBJ1-1,TRBV19,ASSRLDKNEAF
TRBJ2-7,TRBV4-1,ASSLSSSYEQY
TRBJ1-5,TRBV19,ASSMAGFIQPQH
TRBJ1-2,TRBV27,ASSVYFNEGVNYGYT
TRBJ1-1,TRBV6-5,ASKGVGNTEAF
TRBJ1-4,TRBV30,AWGGGQGEKLF
TRBJ1-2,TRBV7-9,ASSLSQGWGYT
TRBJ1-3,TRBV6-5,ASSPFRATGNTIY
TRBJ1-5,TRBV28,ASSSRTGVSNQPQH
TRBJ1-1,TRBV7-6,ASSLYPPITGLNTEAF
TRBJ1-2,TRBV6-5,ASSADSYGYT
TRBJ1-3,TRBV7-2,ASSLEQEISGNTIY
TRBJ1-2,TRBV5-4,ASNAQGRGLGYT
TRBJ2-2,TRBV5-4,ASSGEGNTGELF
TRBJ2-1,TRBV19,ASSPGGSGWEVQF
TRBJ1-1,TRBV9,ASSLRENTEAF
TRBJ2-7,TRBV27,ASSLSPIYEQY
TRBJ1-5,TRBV7-9,ASSSGVPNQPQH
TRBJ1-1,TRBV5-8,ASSRDVVRAF
TRBJ2-1,TRBV4-1,ASSQDWAGGWQF
TRBJ1-5,TRBV28,ASSLNVGGGNQPQH
TRBJ1-5,TRBV28,ASSFGGSNQPQH
TRBJ2-7,TRBV18,ASSRQAGAAGEQY
TRBJ2-7,TRBV9,ASSATTSGLNEQY
TRBJ1-1,TRBV7-9,ASSSPRGLVNTEAF
TRBJ1-6,TRBV2,ASTFRDREDSPLH
TRBJ2-7,TRBV9,ASSGTGISYEQY